Listed below are T cell receptor beta chains from one sample, sequenced in a study of patients and donors after allogeneic stem cell transplantation. Each CDR3 protein gets one entry after TCRdb re-called the RT-PCR reads with MiXCR. Of over 150,000 distinct CDR3 sequences in the sample, about 30% were seen once. The sequencing sample was made of blood, either unsorted or a sorted T cell fraction (not recorded which). All receptors come from a human donor who was either an allogeneic HSCT recipient or a stem cell or donor lymphocyte infusion donor (not recorded which). It is not recorded whose cells these are; they may come from a transplant donor. Each CDR3 is given with its conserved first and last residue. A D gene is named only where the DNA matches it firmly. A row's size may be missing; if present it is once, few, many or a size class.

length,V,size,J,D,DNA,CDR3
13,TRBV6-5,-,TRBJ2-7,-,TGTGCCAGCAGTTACGCCCGGGGCTACGAGCAGTACTTC,CASSYARGYEQYF
14,TRBV3-1,-,TRBJ2-7,-,TGTGCCAGCAGCTTTAGGGGACGTTACTACGAGCAGTACTTC,CASSFRGRYYEQYF
9,TRBV12-3/TRBV12-4,-,TRBJ2-7,-,TGTGCCATTACCTACGAGCAGTACTTC,CAITYEQYF
13,TRBV7-3,many,TRBJ2-1,-,TGTGCCAGCAGCCCGGGACTTCCAAATGAGCAGTTCTTC,CASSPGLPNEQFF
17,TRBV7-2,few,TRBJ1-2,TRBD1,TGTGCCAGCAGCTTAGGACCCGGGACAGGGGGAGCCTATGGCTACACCTTC,CASSLGPGTGGAYGYTF
17,TRBV20-1,few,TRBJ1-6,TRBD1,TGCAGTGCTAGAGATCTAGGACAGGCTACCTATAATTCACCCCTCCACTTT,CSARDLGQATYNSPLHF
15,TRBV10-3,-,TRBJ1-2,TRBD1,TGTGCCATCAGTTCACAGGGGGCCCAAGGATATGGCTACACCTTC,CAISSQGAQGYGYTF
13,TRBV12-3/TRBV12-4,-,TRBJ2-7,-,TGTGCCAGCAGTTTATTCGGGCCCTACGAGCAGTACTTC,CASSLFGPYEQYF
18,TRBV7-9,few,TRBJ2-1,-,TGTGCCAGCAGCTTAAGGGGAGCAGGTTCGAGCTCCTACAATGAGCAGTTCTTC,CASSLRGAGSSSYNEQFF
14,TRBV6-5,many,TRBJ1-5,-,TGTGCCAGCAGTAGGGGGTATAGCAATCAGCCCCAGCATTTT,CASSRGYSNQPQHF
17,TRBV5-5,few,TRBJ1-6,-,TGTGCCAGCAGCTTATTTCTCCCAAGCTCCTATAATTCACCCCTCCACTTT,CASSLFLPSSYNSPLHF
17,TRBV6-6,-,TRBJ2-3,-,TGTGCCAGCAGTTACGACCCGATAATGGCTAGCACAGATACGCAGTATTTT,CASSYDPIMASTDTQYF
14,TRBV12-3/TRBV12-4,few,TRBJ1-1,-,TGTGCCAGCAGTTTAGGCCAGAGGAACACTGAAGCTTTCTTT,CASSLGQRNTEAFF
14,TRBV12-3/TRBV12-4,-,TRBJ2-7,TRBD1,TGTGCCAGCAGTTTGACAGGGATGTCGCTCGAGCAGTACTTC,CASSLTGMSLEQYF